This TCR beta chain was recorded in a study of blood T cell repertoires in COVID-19. Study summary: COVID-19 samples, acute and convalescent, were from the United States, Italy and Spain.

Trimming left V 5 bases short and J 2 bases short, with 10 bases between. The CDR3 loop spans 12 amino acids. Germline lookup yields CDR1 SQVTM and CDR2 ANQGSEA. Original processing methods: Estimation of nucleated cell counts relied on the amplification of reference gene primers. This table comes from immunoSEQ multiplex PCR, and its TCRdb copy is limited to in-frame clones, with some not included. V, J and clone size derive from that table, while D and trimming were established from the DNA sequence. The data contain 70,000 or so clones, more than 80% of them seen just once; the ten biggest clones take up 6% to 8%.

Material for sequencing was peripheral blood. The receptor's source is a woman aged 80 or older with active COVID-19. V and J are TRBV29-1 and TRBJ2-7; D unresolved. The CDR3 sequence is CSVRYRPYEQYF. The CDR3 nucleotides are TGCAGCGTTAGATACAGACCCTACGAGCAGTACTTC.